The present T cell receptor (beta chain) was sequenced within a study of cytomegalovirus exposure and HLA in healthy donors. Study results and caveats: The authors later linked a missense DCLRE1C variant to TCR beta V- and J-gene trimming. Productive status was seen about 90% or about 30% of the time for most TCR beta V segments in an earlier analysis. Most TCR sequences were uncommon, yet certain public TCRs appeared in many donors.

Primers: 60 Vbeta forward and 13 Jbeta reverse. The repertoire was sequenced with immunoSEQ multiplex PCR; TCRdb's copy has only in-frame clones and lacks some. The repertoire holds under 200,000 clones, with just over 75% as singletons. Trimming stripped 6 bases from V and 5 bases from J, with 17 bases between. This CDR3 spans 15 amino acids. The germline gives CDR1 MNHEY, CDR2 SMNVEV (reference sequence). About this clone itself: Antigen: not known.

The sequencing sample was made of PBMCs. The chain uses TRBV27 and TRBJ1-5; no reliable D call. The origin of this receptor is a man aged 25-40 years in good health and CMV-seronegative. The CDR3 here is CASSQIPFGDQPQHF. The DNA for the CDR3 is TGTGCCAGCAGCCAAATTCCTTTCGGGGATCAGCCCCAGCATTTT.